Shown below are 32 T cell receptor beta chains from a single sample sequenced in a study of cytomegalovirus exposure and HLA in healthy donors (TCRdb year 2017). The library was obtained by the immunoSEQ multiplex PCR assay. For the multiplex PCR, a mixture combining 60 forward primers for TCR Vbeta segments and 13 reverse primers for TCR Jbeta segments was used. Drawn from immuneACCESS, this table holds only the in-frame rearrangements with V and J called that TCRdb kept. Clones are partly lost; checked studies trace under half to an unresolved V gene and leave the rest unexplained. This sample lists tens of thousands of clones; 65% to 90% were detected once. Around 10% of the sample is held by the ten biggest clonotypes. Specimen: PBMCs. These receptor sequences come from a female donor in good health and CMV-seronegative.

The rearrangement uses TRBV27 and TRBJ2-2, with TRBD2 matching 8 bases. There are 15 residues in the CDR3. CDR1 is MNHEY and CDR2 is SMNVEV in the germline V gene (reference sequence). J gave up 5 bases and V 2 bases, and 4 bases lay outside the gene matches. The CDR3 region is CASSLAGGRTGELFF. The DNA of the CDR3 is TGTGCCAGCAGTTTAGCGGGAGGAAGGACCGGGGAGCTGTTTTTT.

The rearrangement uses TRBV6-1 and TRBJ2-7, with 9 bases matching TRBD2. Per the germline V gene, CDR1 is MNHNS and CDR2 is SASEGT. The junction had 5 bases not matched to a gene; V was cut back by 7 bases and J by 1 base. This CDR3 region has 14 residues. Here the CDR3 DNA reads TGTGCCAGCAAGGAGGCGGGAGGGTCCTACGAGCAGTACTTC. Translation: CASKEAGGSYEQYF.

The chain uses TRBV2 and TRBJ2-5; the D gene is possibly TRBD2 (5 bases). The V end lost 7 bases, the J end lost 5 bases, and 17 bases lay between the germline ends. The CDR3 is made up of 14 amino acids. Germline V gene lookup returns CDR1 SNHLY and CDR2 FYNNEI. CDR3 coding DNA: TGTGCCAGCACAGACGCCGAGGGAGTGGAGACCCAGTACTTC. Protein product: CASTDAEGVETQYF.

V and J are TRBV5-6 and TRBJ2-7; TRBD1 is a possible D gene (5 bases). Deletions cut 7 bases from V and 5 bases from J, with 19 bases between. Germline CDR1 SGHDT, CDR2 YYEEEE. The length of the CDR3 is 14 residues. Written as DNA, the CDR3 is TGTGCCAGCCACTTGGGTTCACAGGTTAACGAGCAGTACTTC. This sequence encodes CASHLGSQVNEQYF.

The chain carries TRBV9 and TRBJ2-5, with 11 nucleotides matching TRBD2. V was clipped by 3 bases and J by 11 bases; unmatched bases: 12. CDR3 length: 15 amino acids. CDR1 is SGDLS, CDR2 YYNGEE, per germline. CDR3: CASSESGTSGNQQYF. CDR3 in DNA: TGTGCCAGCAGCGAGTCCGGGACTAGCGGCAATCAGCAGTACTTC.

The rearrangement joins TRBV6-6 to TRBJ1-1; 8 bases are shared with TRBD1. The CDR3 is 15 residues long. Germline CDR1 reads MNHNY; CDR2 reads SVGAGI (reference sequence). Trimming cost V 2 bases and J 4 bases; bases outside gene matches: 6. This chain's CDR3 is CASSYGRTGTTEAFF. In nucleotides, the CDR3 is TGTGCCAGCAGTTACGGACGGACAGGGACCACTGAAGCTTTCTTT.

The chain employs TRBV5-1 and TRBJ2-5; a weak D match, TRBD1 (6 bases). The CDR3 covers 13 residues. The V end lost 2 bases, the J end lost 1 base, and 6 bases lay between the germline ends. CDR1 and CDR2 from the germline V gene are SGHRS and YFSETQ. CDR3 sequence: CASSFRGQETQYF. In nucleotides, the CDR3 is TGCGCCAGCAGCTTCAGGGGCCAAGAGACCCAGTACTTC.

This clone is a singleton in its sample. The chain links TRBV4-1 to TRBJ2-7; TRBD1 might be the D (7 bases). This CDR3 contains 16 residues. The V end lost 0 bases, the J end lost 4 bases, and 16 bases lay between the germline ends. Germline values: CDR1 MGHRA, CDR2 YSYEKL. The CDR3 spells CASSQELSRGRYEQYF. The CDR3 DNA follows: TGCGCCAGCAGCCAAGAACTTTCCAGGGGGAGGTACGAGCAGTACTTC.

V is TRBV7-2 and J is TRBJ1-3, with 9 bases fitting TRBD1. The germline V gene encodes CDR1 SGHTA and CDR2 FQGNSA. V trimming: 2 bases; J trimming: 4 bases; junction bases outside the gene matches: 6. This CDR3 is 16 amino acids long. Here the CDR3 reads CASSLPGQGSGNTIYF. CDR3 DNA sequence: TGTGCCAGCAGCTTACCGGGACAGGGCTCAGGAAACACCATATATTTT.

The V and J genes are TRBV30 and TRBJ1-5; no reliable D call. CDR1 GTSNPN and CDR2 SVGIG come from the germline V gene (reference sequence). V was cut by 5 bases and J by 5 bases, with 16 bases left in between. This CDR3 has 14 amino acids. The CDR3 reads CAWGGQARDQPQHF. The CDR3 region has the DNA TGTGCCTGGGGCGGGCAGGCCCGGGATCAGCCCCAGCATTTT.

The chain couples TRBV27 to TRBJ2-1; D call uncertain. Germline V gives CDR1 MNHEY, CDR2 SMNVEV (reference sequence). V was pared by 4 bases and J by 1 base, with 5 bases between. CDR3 length: 13 residues. In DNA, the CDR3 is TGTGCCAGCAGTTACTTATCCTACAATGAGCAGTTCTTC. Encoded protein: CASSYLSYNEQFF.

The chain carries TRBV5-1 and TRBJ2-5; D possibly corresponds to TRBD2 (5 bases). The CDR3 spans 14 residues. V shed 3 bases and J shed 5 bases, with 14 bases lying between them. CDR1 and CDR2 (germline): SGHRS, YFSETQ. The CDR3 protein is CASSWEGSGETQYF. The CDR3 DNA follows: TGCGCCAGCAGCTGGGAAGGGAGTGGGGAGACCCAGTACTTC.

The chain has TRBV30 and TRBJ1-3; a weak D match, TRBD1 (6 bases). The CDR3 loop spans 21 amino acids. Germline lookup yields CDR1 GTSNPN and CDR2 SVGIG (reference sequence). V lost 0 bases and J lost 0, with 27 bases in between. Written as DNA, the CDR3 is TGTGCCTGGAGTGTACGACTGGGCAGGGGCCTACAAATCAGCTCTGGAAACACCATATATTTT. As protein: CAWSVRLGRGLQISSGNTIYF.

The V call is TRBV6-1, the J call TRBJ2-7; 9 positions agree with TRBD2. V was clipped by 11 bases and J by 3 bases; unmatched bases: 11. Germline CDR1 is MNHNS and CDR2 is SASEGT. CDR3 size: 14 residues. The CDR3 spells CAADSGRSYYEQYF. The CDR3, as DNA: TGTGCCGCCGACAGCGGGAGGAGTTACTACGAGCAGTACTTC.

This sequence joins TRBV27 and TRBJ2-3; unclear D gene. V lost 0 bases and J 4 bases, leaving 11 bases between the germline ends. Germline V gene data show CDR1 as MNHEY and CDR2 as SMNVEV (reference sequence). The CDR3 loop spans 15 amino acids. The CDR3 sequence: CASSLSARRSDTQYF. The DNA for the CDR3 is TGTGCCAGCAGTTTATCGGCCCGGCGGTCAGATACGCAGTATTTT.

The rearrangement uses TRBV9 and TRBJ2-7, with TRBD1 identical over 9 bases. The germline CDR1 and CDR2 sequences are SGDLS and YYNGEE. This CDR3 region has 15 residues. V was clipped by 4 bases and J by 0 bases; unmatched bases: 5. The CDR3 here is CASSQGTGISYEQYF. The CDR3 DNA follows: TGTGCCAGCAGCCAGGGGACAGGGATCTCCTACGAGCAGTACTTC.

The chain uses TRBV7-6 and TRBJ2-5, with D possibly being TRBD1 (6 bases). From germline, CDR1 is SGHVS and CDR2 FNYEAQ. Between the trimmed V and J ends, which lost 5 bases and 2 bases, there was a span of 9 bases. The CDR3 runs 13 residues. CDR3 amino acids: CASSPGAQETQYF. The CDR3 nucleotides read TGTGCCAGCAGCCCAGGGGCACAAGAGACCCAGTACTTC.

As DNA, the CDR3 is TGTGCCAGCAGCTTGGGGGGGGGAGCTAACTATGGCTACACCTTC. The encoded protein is CASSLGGGANYGYTF. V usage is TRBV5-4 and J usage is TRBJ1-2, with D possibly being TRBD1 (5 bases). The germline V gene encodes CDR1 SGHNT and CDR2 YYREEE (reference sequence). The CDR3 consists of 15 residues. V was pared by 0 bases and J by 0 bases, with 9 bases between.

The gene calls are TRBV5-6 and TRBJ2-3, with 8 bases aligning to TRBD1. The germline V gene has CDR1 SGHDT and CDR2 YYEEEE. The CDR3 is 14 residues long. V lost 3 bases, J lost 8 bases, and 8 bases stayed unmatched. The CDR3 loop reads CASSSQTGGGTQYF. CDR3 nucleotides: TGTGCCAGCAGCTCCCAAACAGGGGGTGGTACGCAGTATTTT.

This chain links TRBV27 with TRBJ1-1, with 8 bases that match TRBD1. Germline loops: CDR1 MNHEY, CDR2 SMNVEV (reference sequence). Trimming removed 7 bases from V and 4 bases from J; junction bases left unmatched: 5. The CDR3 length is 13 residues. DNA for the CDR3: TGTGCCAGCAACACAGGGGGGAGCACTGAAGCTTTCTTT. The encoded protein is CASNTGGSTEAFF.

This chain links TRBV11-1 with TRBJ2-5, with D possibly being TRBD2 (6 bases). This CDR3 is built from 15 residues. The germline V gene has CDR1 SGHAT and CDR2 FQDESV (reference sequence). Trimming removed 5 bases at V and 1 base at J, with 14 bases between. The CDR3 sequence: CASSPQPGVQETQYF. In nucleotides, the CDR3 is TGTGCCAGCAGCCCCCAACCGGGAGTCCAAGAGACCCAGTACTTC.

The chain employs TRBV9 and TRBJ1-5, with D tentatively TRBD1 (5 bases). CDR3 length: 16 residues. Between the trimmed V and J ends, which lost 3 bases and 2 bases, there was a span of 15 bases. CDR1 is SGDLS and CDR2 is YYNGEE in the germline V gene. The chain's CDR3 is CASSAGGGSGNQPQHF. The CDR3 DNA sequence: TGTGCCAGCAGCGCCGGGGGGGGGAGCGGCAATCAGCCCCAGCATTTT.

The chain couples TRBV4-2 to TRBJ2-7, with D possibly being TRBD1 (5 bases). The germline gives CDR1 LGHNA, CDR2 YNFKEQ. The V and J ends lost 1 base and 6 bases respectively, with 10 bases between them. The CDR3 covers 13 residues. For the CDR3, the DNA is TGTGCCAGCAGCCAAGGTCAGGGCGTCGAGCAGTACTTC. Encoded protein: CASSQGQGVEQYF.

The V and J genes are TRBV6-5 and TRBJ1-1; no definite D call. V was clipped by 6 bases and J by 0 bases, with 11 bases between them. This CDR3 is built from 14 residues. CDR1 and CDR2 (germline): MNHEY, SVGAGI. DNA of the CDR3: TGTGCCAGCAGACTCGGGATTTTGAACACTGAAGCTTTCTTT. Translation gives CASRLGILNTEAFF.

V is TRBV2 and J is TRBJ2-1; TRBD1 matches at 10 bases. The CDR3 loop spans 15 amino acids. With 6 bases clipped from V and 6 bases from J, the junction kept 8 bases outside the gene matches. Looked up from germline, CDR1 is SNHLY and CDR2 is FYNNEI. The CDR3 DNA reads TGTGCCAGCAGCAAAACGGGACAGGGGTTCAATGAGCAGTTCTTC. As protein: CASSKTGQGFNEQFF.

The chain recombines TRBV6-1 with TRBJ2-5, with TRBD2 as a possible D gene (7 bases). CDR3 length: 15 residues. Trimming shortened V by 8 bases and J by 2 bases, and 18 bases separated the two germline ends. Per the germline V gene, CDR1 is MNHNS and CDR2 is SASEGT. CDR3: CASGGGGGFQETQYF. In DNA form, the CDR3 reads TGTGCCAGCGGCGGGGGCGGGGGCTTTCAAGAGACCCAGTACTTC.

The chain recombines TRBV9 with TRBJ2-7; D possibly corresponds to TRBD1 (5 bases). Trimming shortened V by 0 bases and J by 0 bases, and 10 bases separated the two germline ends. The germline CDR1 and CDR2 sequences are SGDLS and YYNGEE. The CDR3 runs to 15 residues. CDR3 sequence: CASSVGIGDSYEQYF. The CDR3 DNA reads as TGTGCCAGCAGCGTAGGCATAGGGGACTCCTACGAGCAGTACTTC.

For this clone: One end of the junction does not line up with germline, which may come from a read error. This rearrangement joins TRBV7-9 to TRBJ1-1; 11 bases agree with TRBD1. Germline V lookup: CDR1 SEHNR, CDR2 FQNEAQ (reference sequence). This CDR3 contains 15 residues. The CDR3 spells CSSSRGQGADTEAFF. The CDR3 bases are TGTTCCAGCAGCCGAGGACAGGGGGCAGACACTGAAGCTTTCTTT.

The J gene is TRBJ1-1, the V gene TRBV28; D is unclear. The V gene lost 5 bases and the J gene lost 2 bases, with 6 bases spanning the gap. Per the germline V gene, CDR1 is MDHEN and CDR2 is SYDVKM. The CDR3 extends over 12 amino acids. In DNA form, the CDR3 reads TGTGCCAGCAGTATTATCAACACTGAAGCTTTCTTT. It specifies CASSIINTEAFF.

This chain connects TRBV7-6 to TRBJ2-2; D is possibly TRBD1 (5 bases). Trimming took 5 bases from V and 1 from J, leaving 14 bases between them. The CDR3 contains 16 residues. The germline V gene has CDR1 SGHVS and CDR2 FNYEAQ. CDR3 in DNA: TGTGCCAGCAGCCAAAGTGACAGACTGAACACCGGGGAGCTGTTTTTT. Translating it yields CASSQSDRLNTGELFF.

The V and J genes are TRBV2 and TRBJ1-1, with D unresolved. Trimming cost V 7 bases and J 3 bases, with 21 bases left between them. CDR3 length: 16 residues. Germline V gene lookup returns CDR1 SNHLY and CDR2 FYNNEI. CDR3 sequence reads: CASTAGLGGSYTEAFF. In nucleotides, the CDR3 is TGTGCCAGCACCGCGGGGTTGGGAGGGAGCTACACTGAAGCTTTCTTT.

The chain carries TRBV18 and TRBJ2-2; possibly TRBD2 for D (7 bases). The CDR3 has 15 residues. Trimming removed 4 bases at V and 5 bases at J, with 14 bases between. Germline V gene lookup returns CDR1 KGHSH and CDR2 LQKENI. Written as DNA, the CDR3 is TGTGCCAGCTCACTGAACGGGGGGCAGACCGGGGAGCTGTTTTTT. Translating it yields CASSLNGGQTGELFF.